The entry that follows covers one T cell receptor (beta chain) sequence. The data belong to a study of read filtering for tumor transcriptome and immune sequencing. About the research overall: DNase treatment preceded whole-transcriptome library preparation. TCR-mapped reads were about 4 to 11 million with IR-seq versus about 85 to 1,300 with RNA-seq.

Germline CDR1 is SGHVS and CDR2 is FQNEAQ. V lost 4 bases, J lost 1 base, and 3 bases stayed unmatched. The CDR3 spans 14 residues. From 350 to 500 ng of RNA, a library with molecular barcoded alpha/delta and beta/gamma adaptors was made. Each CDR3 protein gets one entry after TCRdb re-called the reads with MiXCR. The table lists tens of thousands of distinct CDR3 sequences, 20% to 25% of them singletons. Sequencing was done on a sample of a population of CD138-negative cells sorted from bone marrow. V usage is TRBV7-8 and J usage is TRBJ2-5; 7 bases are a match to TRBD2. This clonotype was obtained from a donor over 35 with multiple myeloma. The CDR3 DNA reads as TGTGCCAGCAGCTCACTAGCGCCCCAAGAGACCCAGTACTTC. Translating gives CASSSLAPQETQYF.